This TCR beta chain was recovered during a study of T cells in Graves' hyperthyroidism and ophthalmopathy. The germline CDR1 and CDR2 sequences are SGDLS and YYNGEE. There are 15 residues in the CDR3. V lost 3 bases and J lost 8; bases outside the gene matches: 10. Regions amplified from RNA transcripts were the TCR beta CDR3 regions. The HTBI primer set drove a first-round RT-PCR of the TCR CDR3. From the multiplex PCR reads, TCRdb called clonotypes with MiXCR, one entry per CDR3 protein. Seen here are hundreds of thousands of distinct CDR3 sequences, 20% observed once, and the top ten hold more than 30%.

The V call is TRBV9, the J call TRBJ2-2; 7 positions match TRBD1. The clonotype originates from a man younger than 40 with Graves' ophthalmopathy. Sequenced sample: blood. CDR3 coding DNA: TGTGCCAGCAGCGCGGCGACAGGGCTCATGGGGGAGCTGTTTTTT. Its protein product is CASSAATGLMGELFF.